Reported below is one T cell receptor (beta chain). The CDR3 length is 14 residues. V lost 8 bases, J lost 3 bases, and 16 bases lay in between. CDR1 is ENHRY, CDR2 SYGVKD, per germline. Produced via immunoSEQ multiplex PCR; TCRdb's table is partial and in-frame only. The sample holds some 120,000 clones, 85% to 95% seen once. The sample originates from a study of T cell responses to AZD1222 COVID-19 vaccine. The J gene is TRBJ1-2, the V gene TRBV10-3; D is perhaps TRBD1 (6 bases). The origin of this receptor is an adult in good health. The sample was peripheral blood, taken on day 0 of AZD1222 vaccination. This CDR3 reads CAIASAGADYGYTF. CDR3 nucleotide sequence: TGTGCCATCGCATCGGCAGGGGCTGACTATGGCTACACCTTC.